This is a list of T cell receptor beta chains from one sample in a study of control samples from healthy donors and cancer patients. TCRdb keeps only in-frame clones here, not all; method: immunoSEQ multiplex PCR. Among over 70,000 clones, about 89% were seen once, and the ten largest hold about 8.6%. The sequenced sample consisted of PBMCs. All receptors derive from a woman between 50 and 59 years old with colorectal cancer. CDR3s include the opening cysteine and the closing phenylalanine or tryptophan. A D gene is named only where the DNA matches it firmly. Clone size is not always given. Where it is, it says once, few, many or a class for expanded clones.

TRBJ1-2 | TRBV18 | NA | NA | TGTGCCAGCTCACCAGATGGGACGGGCTATGGCTACACCTTC | CASSPDGTGYGYTF
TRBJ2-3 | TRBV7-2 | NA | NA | TGTGCCAGCAGCGTCCGGGCAGGAGGCACAGATACGCAGTATTTT | CASSVRAGGTDTQYF
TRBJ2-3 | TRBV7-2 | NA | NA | TGTGCCAGCAGCGAATCCCTTGGGGTAGATACGCAGTATTTT | CASSESLGVDTQYF
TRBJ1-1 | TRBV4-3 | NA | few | TGCGCCAGCAGCTACGAGTACCCGGGCACTGAAGCTTTCTTT | CASSYEYPGTEAFF
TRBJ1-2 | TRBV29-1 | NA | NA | TGCAGCGTTGAAGGTGGAGGGAGGGGTGGCTACACCTTC | CSVEGGGRGGYTF
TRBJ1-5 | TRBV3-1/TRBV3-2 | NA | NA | TGTGCCAGCAGCCAAGGGTCCCATAGCAATCAGCCCCAGCATTTT | CASSQGSHSNQPQHF
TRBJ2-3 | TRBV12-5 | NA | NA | TGTGCTAGTGGTTGGGGGATAGATACGCAGTATTTT | CASGWGIDTQYF
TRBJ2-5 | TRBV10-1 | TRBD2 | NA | TGCGCCAGCAGTGAGTCGGTAGCGGGGGGTGAGACCCAGTACTTC | CASSESVAGGETQYF
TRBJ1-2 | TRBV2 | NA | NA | TGTGCCAGCAGCAGCAGACGGGACTATGGCTACACCTTC | CASSSRRDYGYTF
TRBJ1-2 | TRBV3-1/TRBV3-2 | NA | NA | TGTGCCAGCAGCCAAGGGTCGGGGGGTCGGATTGGTTACACCTTC | CASSQGSGGRIGYTF
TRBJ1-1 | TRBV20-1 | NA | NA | TGCAGTGCTCCAGAGAACACTGAAGCTTTCTTT | CSAPENTEAFF
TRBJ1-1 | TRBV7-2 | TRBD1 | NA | TGTGCCAGCAGCCCATACAGGGGGCGAAACACTGAAGCTTTCTTT | CASSPYRGRNTEAFF
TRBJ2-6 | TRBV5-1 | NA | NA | TGCGCCAGCAGCTTGGCCTGGGGCAGCCCCTCTGGGGCCAACGTCCTGACTTTC | CASSLAWGSPSGANVLTF
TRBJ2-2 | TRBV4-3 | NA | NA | TGCGCCAGCAGCCAAGATTCAGGGGCTTGGACCGGGGAGCTGTTTTTT | CASSQDSGAWTGELFF
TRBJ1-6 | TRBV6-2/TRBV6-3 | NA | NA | TGTGCCAGCAGCGCAGCGGGGGATTCACCCCTCCACTTT | CASSAAGDSPLHF
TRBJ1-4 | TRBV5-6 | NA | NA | TGTGCCAGCAGCTTGGCCGGGACGGGGCATCGAAAACTGTTTTTT | CASSLAGTGHRKLFF
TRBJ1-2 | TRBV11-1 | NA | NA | TGTGCCAGCAGCGAGGACGGACCCTATGGCTACACCTTC | CASSEDGPYGYTF
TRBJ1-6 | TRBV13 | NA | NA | TGTGCCAGCAGCTTTTCCGACAACCCTCTTTCACCCCTCCACTTT | CASSFSDNPLSPLHF
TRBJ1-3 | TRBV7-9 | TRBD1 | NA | TGTGCCAGCAGCTCGACAAACCTTGGGACAGGGGGAAACACCATATATTTT | CASSSTNLGTGGNTIYF
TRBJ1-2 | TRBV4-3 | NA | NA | TGCGCCAGCAGCCAAGAACCGGAGAGATCGGACAGATACTATGGCTACACCTTC | CASSQEPERSDRYYGYTF
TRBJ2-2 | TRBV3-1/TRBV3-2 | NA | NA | TGTGCCAGCAGCCAGAACACCGGGGAGCTGTTTTTT | CASSQNTGELFF
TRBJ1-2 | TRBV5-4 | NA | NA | TGTGCCAGCAGCTTGGCGGGACTTGGCCGCCTTGACTACACCTTC | CASSLAGLGRLDYTF
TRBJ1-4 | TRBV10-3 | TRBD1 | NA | TGTGCCACGGCCTTAGTAGACAGGGATGGGAATGAAAAACTGTTTTTT | CATALVDRDGNEKLFF
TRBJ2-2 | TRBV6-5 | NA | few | TGTGCCAGCAGTCGAGCAACAGGGACCACCGGGGAGCTGTTTTTT | CASSRATGTTGELFF
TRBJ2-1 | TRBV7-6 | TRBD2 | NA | TGTGCCAGCGGAACACTAGCGGGGGGATACAATGAGCAGTTCTTC | CASGTLAGGYNEQFF
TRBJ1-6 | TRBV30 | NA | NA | TGTGCCTGGAAGATAGGGGCGCATTCACCCCTCCACTTT | CAWKIGAHSPLHF
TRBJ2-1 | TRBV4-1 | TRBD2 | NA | TGCGCCAGCAGCCAAGATTTAGGACTAGCGGTATACAATGAGCAGTTCTTC | CASSQDLGLAVYNEQFF
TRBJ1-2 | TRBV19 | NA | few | TGTGCCAGTAGTATAGAGGGTGCAGGGACTGGCTACACCTTC | CASSIEGAGTGYTF
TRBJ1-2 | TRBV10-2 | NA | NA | TGCGCCAGCAGTTCTACAGCTGGCTACACCTTC | CASSSTAGYTF
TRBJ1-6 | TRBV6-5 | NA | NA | TGTGCCAGCAACCCAGAGATTTACAATTCACCCCTCCACTTT | CASNPEIYNSPLHF
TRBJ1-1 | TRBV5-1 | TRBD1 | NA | TGCGCCAGTTCGGGACAGGGTGGGAACACTGAAGCTTTCTTT | CASSGQGGNTEAFF
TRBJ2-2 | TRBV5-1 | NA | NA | TGCGCCAGCAGCTTGGCAGGGACAAACACCGGGGAGCTGTTTTTT | CASSLAGTNTGELFF
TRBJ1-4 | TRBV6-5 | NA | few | TGTGCCAGCAAGGTGGGGGGAGGCGGAGACCAACTGTTTTTT | CASKVGGGGDQLFF
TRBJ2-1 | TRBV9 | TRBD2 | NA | TGTGCCAGCAGCACGAGCGGGAACAATGAGCAGTTCTTC | CASSTSGNNEQFF
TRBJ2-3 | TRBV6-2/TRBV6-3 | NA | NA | TGTGCCAGCAGTTACGAGGTATTCACAGATACGCAGTATTTT | CASSYEVFTDTQYF
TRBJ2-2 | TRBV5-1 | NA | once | TGCGCCAGCAGTGGGATCGTCGACACCGGGGAGCTGTTTTTT | CASSGIVDTGELFF
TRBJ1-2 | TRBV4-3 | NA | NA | TGCGCCAGCAGCCAAGATGCGGGGGACGGAGGCTACACCTTC | CASSQDAGDGGYTF
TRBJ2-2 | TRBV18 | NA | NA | TGTGCCAGCTCACCACCGGCCGGGGAGCTGTTTTTT | CASSPPAGELFF
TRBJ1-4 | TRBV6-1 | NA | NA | TGTGCCAGCAGTGAAGGAGGGGCGGTTGAAAAACTGTTTTTT | CASSEGGAVEKLFF
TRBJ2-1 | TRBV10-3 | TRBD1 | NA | TGTGCCATCACCGCCGGGACAGGGGGCGTTATTAAGCAGAATGAGCAGTTCTTC | CAITAGTGGVIKQNEQFF
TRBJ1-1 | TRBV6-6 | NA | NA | TGTGCCAGCAGTTGGGGGGCCCCTGAAGCTTTCTTT | CASSWGAPEAFF
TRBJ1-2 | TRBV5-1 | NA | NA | TGCGCCAGCAGCTTGGCGGCAGGACGCGGCTATGGCTACACCTTC | CASSLAAGRGYGYTF
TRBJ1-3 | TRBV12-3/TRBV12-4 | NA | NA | TGTGCCAGCAGTTATGTAGGAAACACCATATATTTT | CASSYVGNTIYF
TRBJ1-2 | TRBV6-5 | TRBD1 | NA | TGTGCCAGCAGCCGGACAGGGGGCTATGGCTACACCTTC | CASSRTGGYGYTF
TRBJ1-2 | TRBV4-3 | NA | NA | TGCGCCAGCAGCCAAGTCATTTCCGCCCGCTATGGCTACACCTTC | CASSQVISARYGYTF
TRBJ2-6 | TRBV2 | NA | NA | TGTGCCAGCACTCTTTCTGGGGCCAACGTCCTGACTTTC | CASTLSGANVLTF
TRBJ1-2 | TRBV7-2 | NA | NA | TGTGCCAGCAGCTTTAGGAGAGGGGAAAACTATGGCTACACCTTC | CASSFRRGENYGYTF
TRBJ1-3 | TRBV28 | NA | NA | TGTGCCAGCAGTTTCAGGGGCGCGGACACCATATATTTT | CASSFRGADTIYF
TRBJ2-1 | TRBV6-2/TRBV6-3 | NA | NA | TGTGCCAGCAGTTACGGACGAGGGTACAATGAGCAGTTCTTC | CASSYGRGYNEQFF
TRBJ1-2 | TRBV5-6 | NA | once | TGTGCCAGCAGCTTGGTTGGGTCAGGGAGCTATGGCTACACCTTC | CASSLVGSGSYGYTF